Listed below are T cell receptor beta chains from one sample, sequenced in a study of Ad26.COV2.S vaccination and SARS-CoV-2 variants. The protocol was immunoSEQ multiplex PCR, while the TCRdb copy is restricted to in-frame clones and leaves out a portion. The sample shows 380,000 or so clones, 83% of them seen only once. The source material was peripheral blood, sampled in a trial of Ad26.COV2.S vaccine versus placebo. These receptors were taken from a person aged 18-65 years who received the Ad26.COV2.S COVID-19 vaccine or a placebo. Both conserved end residues are part of each CDR3. A D gene is named only where the DNA matches it firmly. Clone sizes are given selectively: once, few, many, or a class where the clone is expanded.

D gene: .
clone size: .
J gene: TRBJ1-1
V gene: TRBV15
CDR3 protein: CATSRPNDLNTEAFF
CDR3 DNA: TGTGCCACCAGCAGACCGAATGACTTGAACACTGAAGCTTTCTTT

D gene: TRBD2
clone size: .
J gene: TRBJ2-5
V gene: TRBV2
CDR3 protein: CASSERGLAGTQYF
CDR3 DNA: TGTGCCAGCAGTGAGAGAGGACTAGCGGGGACCCAGTACTTC

D gene: TRBD1
clone size: once
J gene: TRBJ1-1
V gene: TRBV6-5
CDR3 protein: CASRWDRNTEAFF
CDR3 DNA: TGTGCCAGCAGATGGGACAGGAACACTGAAGCTTTCTTT

D gene: TRBD1
clone size: once
J gene: TRBJ2-7
V gene: TRBV4-3
CDR3 protein: CASSYRTGVEQYF
CDR3 DNA: TGCGCCAGCAGCTACCGGACAGGGGTCGAGCAGTACTTC

D gene: TRBD1
clone size: .
J gene: TRBJ2-3
V gene: TRBV18
CDR3 protein: CASSPLGTGTADTQYF
CDR3 DNA: TGTGCCAGCTCACCACTAGGGACAGGGACCGCAGATACGCAGTATTTT

D gene: .
clone size: .
J gene: TRBJ2-5
V gene: TRBV19
CDR3 protein: CASSIGHGGETQYF
CDR3 DNA: TGTGCCAGTAGTATAGGCCACGGAGGGGAGACCCAGTACTTC

D gene: .
clone size: .
J gene: TRBJ1-1
V gene: TRBV10-1
CDR3 protein: CASSDRGTEAFF
CDR3 DNA: TGCGCCAGCAGCGACAGAGGGACTGAAGCTTTCTTT

D gene: .
clone size: once
J gene: TRBJ1-2
V gene: TRBV7-9
CDR3 protein: CASRSGLTDYGYTF
CDR3 DNA: TGTGCCAGCAGATCAGGGTTGACGGACTATGGCTACACCTTC

D gene: .
clone size: .
J gene: TRBJ2-1
V gene: TRBV7-2
CDR3 protein: CASSSQDYPHEQFF
CDR3 DNA: TGTGCCAGCAGCTCCCAAGACTATCCCCATGAGCAGTTCTTC

D gene: TRBD2
clone size: once
J gene: TRBJ2-2
V gene: TRBV29-1
CDR3 protein: CSVETSGRADTGELFF
CDR3 DNA: TGCAGCGTTGAAACTAGCGGGAGGGCCGACACCGGGGAGCTGTTTTTT

D gene: TRBD1
clone size: .
J gene: TRBJ1-1
V gene: TRBV15
CDR3 protein: CATSRVLGTGEAFF
CDR3 DNA: TGTGCCACCAGCAGAGTTCTTGGGACAGGTGAAGCTTTCTTT

D gene: .
clone size: .
J gene: TRBJ2-6
V gene: TRBV9
CDR3 protein: CASSSVQGSGANVLTF
CDR3 DNA: TGTGCCAGCAGCTCCGTCCAAGGGTCTGGGGCCAACGTCCTGACTTTC

D gene: .
clone size: .
J gene: TRBJ2-2
V gene: TRBV7-9
CDR3 protein: CASSLVLDNTGELFF
CDR3 DNA: TGTGCCAGCAGCTTAGTTTTGGATAACACCGGGGAGCTGTTTTTT

D gene: TRBD1
clone size: .
J gene: TRBJ1-3
V gene: TRBV11-3
CDR3 protein: CASRGPGGRGSGNTIYF
CDR3 DNA: TGTGCCAGCAGGGGCCCAGGGGGCAGGGGCTCTGGAAACACCATATATTTT

D gene: .
clone size: .
J gene: TRBJ2-2
V gene: TRBV7-2
CDR3 protein: CASSLATGELFF
CDR3 DNA: TGTGCCAGCAGCTTAGCAACCGGGGAGCTGTTTTTT

D gene: TRBD2
clone size: .
J gene: TRBJ2-7
V gene: TRBV5-1
CDR3 protein: CASSTQGGSYEQYF
CDR3 DNA: TGCGCCAGCAGCACCCAGGGAGGGTCCTACGAGCAGTACTTC

D gene: .
clone size: .
J gene: TRBJ1-1
V gene: TRBV7-9
CDR3 protein: CASSLAAGREAFF
CDR3 DNA: TGTGCCAGCAGCTTAGCGGCGGGCCGTGAAGCTTTCTTT

D gene: .
clone size: .
J gene: TRBJ1-1
V gene: TRBV5-6
CDR3 protein: CASSSAGWKGTEAFF
CDR3 DNA: TGTGCCAGCAGCTCTGCAGGGTGGAAGGGGACTGAAGCTTTCTTT

D gene: .
clone size: .
J gene: TRBJ1-1
V gene: TRBV14
CDR3 protein: CASSRFMSNTEAFF
CDR3 DNA: TGTGCCAGCAGCCGCTTTATGTCCAACACTGAAGCTTTCTTT

D gene: TRBD2
clone size: .
J gene: TRBJ2-1
V gene: TRBV9
CDR3 protein: CASSALGGAYNEQFF
CDR3 DNA: TGTGCCAGCAGCGCCTTGGGAGGGGCCTACAATGAGCAGTTCTTC

D gene: .
clone size: .
J gene: TRBJ2-7
V gene: TRBV4-3
CDR3 protein: CASSQDRTAAYEQYF
CDR3 DNA: TGCGCCAGCAGCCAAGACAGAACGGCAGCCTACGAGCAGTACTTC

D gene: TRBD1
clone size: .
J gene: TRBJ1-5
V gene: TRBV10-3
CDR3 protein: CAISIQGENQPQHF
CDR3 DNA: TGTGCCATCAGTATACAGGGGGAGAATCAGCCCCAGCATTTT

D gene: .
clone size: .
J gene: TRBJ2-4
V gene: TRBV9
CDR3 protein: CASSTPRENIQYF
CDR3 DNA: TGTGCCAGCAGCACCCCCAGGGAGAACATTCAGTACTTC

D gene: .
clone size: once
J gene: TRBJ1-2
V gene: TRBV3-1/TRBV3-2
CDR3 protein: CASSPGLQWGYTF
CDR3 DNA: TGTGCCAGCAGCCCGGGGTTACAGTGGGGCTACACCTTC

D gene: TRBD2
clone size: .
J gene: TRBJ2-7
V gene: TRBV5-1
CDR3 protein: CASSFSGGGKSEQYF
CDR3 DNA: TGCGCCAGCAGCTTTAGCGGGGGAGGGAAGAGCGAGCAGTACTTC

D gene: .
clone size: .
J gene: TRBJ2-7
V gene: TRBV5-6
CDR3 protein: CASSFWGTDPYEQYF
CDR3 DNA: TGTGCCAGCAGCTTTTGGGGGACTGATCCCTACGAGCAGTACTTC

D gene: .
clone size: .
J gene: TRBJ1-3
V gene: TRBV14
CDR3 protein: CASSQGWGTTGNTIYF
CDR3 DNA: TGTGCCAGCAGCCAAGGATGGGGGACCACTGGAAACACCATATATTTT

D gene: .
clone size: once
J gene: TRBJ1-4
V gene: TRBV11-2
CDR3 protein: CASSQRRTNEKLFF
CDR3 DNA: TGTGCCAGCAGCCAGAGACGGACTAATGAAAAACTGTTTTTT

D gene: .
clone size: .
J gene: TRBJ2-1
V gene: TRBV10-1
CDR3 protein: CASSDDGVVSYNEQFF
CDR3 DNA: TGCGCCAGCAGTGATGATGGAGTGGTCTCCTACAATGAGCAGTTCTTC

D gene: .
clone size: .
J gene: TRBJ2-2
V gene: TRBV3-1/TRBV3-2
CDR3 protein: CASSLNIPGAGGELFF
CDR3 DNA: TGTGCCAGCAGCCTTAATATTCCGGGAGCGGGCGGGGAGCTGTTTTTT

D gene: TRBD2
clone size: .
J gene: TRBJ2-3
V gene: TRBV9
CDR3 protein: CASSFGGTSTDTQYF
CDR3 DNA: TGTGCCAGCAGCTTCGGGGGGACTAGCACAGATACGCAGTATTTT

D gene: TRBD1
clone size: .
J gene: TRBJ2-7
V gene: TRBV6-5
CDR3 protein: CASRRQGRSYEQYF
CDR3 DNA: TGTGCCAGCAGGCGACAGGGTCGGTCCTACGAGCAGTACTTC

D gene: .
clone size: .
J gene: TRBJ2-5
V gene: TRBV12-3/TRBV12-4
CDR3 protein: CASSGTAQETQYF
CDR3 DNA: TGTGCCAGCAGTGGGACTGCCCAAGAGACCCAGTACTTC

D gene: TRBD1
clone size: .
J gene: TRBJ1-2
V gene: TRBV27
CDR3 protein: CASSLATTTGVLYGYTF
CDR3 DNA: TGTGCCAGCAGTTTAGCTACAACTACAGGGGTCCTCTATGGCTACACCTTC

D gene: TRBD1
clone size: once
J gene: TRBJ2-1
V gene: TRBV7-2
CDR3 protein: CASSFQGQGEQFF
CDR3 DNA: TGTGCCAGCAGCTTCCAGGGACAGGGTGAGCAGTTCTTC

D gene: TRBD2
clone size: .
J gene: TRBJ2-5
V gene: TRBV19
CDR3 protein: CASSISGAETQYF
CDR3 DNA: TGTGCCAGTAGTATAAGCGGGGCAGAGACCCAGTACTTC

D gene: .
clone size: .
J gene: TRBJ1-1
V gene: TRBV6-5
CDR3 protein: CASSFGGNTEAFF
CDR3 DNA: TGTGCCAGCAGTTTCGGGGGGAACACTGAAGCTTTCTTT

D gene: TRBD1
clone size: .
J gene: TRBJ1-1
V gene: TRBV24-1
CDR3 protein: CATSDRQGANTEAFF
CDR3 DNA: TGTGCCACCAGTGATCGACAGGGGGCGAACACTGAAGCTTTCTTT

D gene: TRBD1
clone size: .
J gene: TRBJ2-1
V gene: TRBV3-1/TRBV3-2
CDR3 protein: CASSHPLGQGANEQFF
CDR3 DNA: TGTGCCAGCAGCCACCCTCTAGGACAGGGGGCCAATGAGCAGTTCTTC

D gene: TRBD2
clone size: few
J gene: TRBJ2-7
V gene: TRBV6-5
CDR3 protein: CASRLAGVYEQYF
CDR3 DNA: TGTGCCAGCAGACTGGCGGGGGTGTACGAGCAGTACTTC

D gene: .
clone size: .
J gene: TRBJ2-7
V gene: TRBV5-1
CDR3 protein: CASSFSAVGTYEQYF
CDR3 DNA: TGCGCCAGCAGCTTTTCAGCGGTGGGAACCTACGAGCAGTACTTC

D gene: .
clone size: .
J gene: TRBJ1-1
V gene: TRBV4-1
CDR3 protein: CASSHQVLNTEAFF
CDR3 DNA: TGCGCCAGCAGCCATCAGGTTTTGAACACTGAAGCTTTCTTT

D gene: .
clone size: few
J gene: TRBJ2-3
V gene: TRBV12-5
CDR3 protein: CASGLLRRGGVNSTDTQYF
CDR3 DNA: TGTGCTAGTGGCCTCCTCCGGAGGGGGGGAGTTAATAGCACAGATACGCAGTATTTT

D gene: .
clone size: .
J gene: TRBJ1-6
V gene: TRBV5-1
CDR3 protein: CASSLDRGGNSPLHF
CDR3 DNA: TGCGCCAGCAGCTTGGATAGGGGGGGTAATTCACCCCTCCACTTT

D gene: .
clone size: .
J gene: TRBJ2-3
V gene: TRBV7-2
CDR3 protein: CASSLVRDSYTQYF
CDR3 DNA: TGTGCCAGCAGCTTAGTACGGGACTCGTATACGCAGTATTTT

D gene: TRBD1
clone size: few
J gene: TRBJ1-5
V gene: TRBV5-5
CDR3 protein: CASSPWTGSQPQHF
CDR3 DNA: TGTGCCAGCAGCCCATGGACAGGGAGTCAGCCCCAGCATTTT

D gene: TRBD2
clone size: .
J gene: TRBJ2-7
V gene: TRBV18
CDR3 protein: CASSPSGGEQYF
CDR3 DNA: TGTGCCAGCTCACCTTCGGGGGGCGAGCAGTACTTC

D gene: .
clone size: .
J gene: TRBJ2-5
V gene: TRBV4-2
CDR3 protein: CASSHPQETQYF
CDR3 DNA: TGTGCCAGCAGCCACCCCCAAGAGACCCAGTACTTC

D gene: .
clone size: .
J gene: TRBJ1-2
V gene: TRBV7-2
CDR3 protein: CASSLVVGTTGYTF
CDR3 DNA: TGTGCCAGCAGCTTAGTTGTCGGGACAACAGGCTACACCTTC

D gene: .
clone size: .
J gene: TRBJ2-2
V gene: TRBV7-3
CDR3 protein: CASSLNSMITGELFF
CDR3 DNA: TGTGCCAGCAGCTTGAACAGTATGATCACCGGGGAGCTGTTTTTT

D gene: .
clone size: .
J gene: TRBJ1-1
V gene: TRBV11-2
CDR3 protein: CASSTPRLTEAFF
CDR3 DNA: TGTGCCAGCAGCACGCCCCGGCTCACTGAAGCTTTCTTT

D gene: .
clone size: .
J gene: TRBJ2-3
V gene: TRBV7-3
CDR3 protein: CASSPRPLTTTDTQYF
CDR3 DNA: TGTGCCAGCAGCCCCCGTCCCTTAACGACGACCGATACGCAGTATTTT

D gene: TRBD1
clone size: few
J gene: TRBJ1-1
V gene: TRBV18
CDR3 protein: CASSRGTGVMNTEAFF
CDR3 DNA: TGTGCCAGCTCACGGGGGACAGGGGTCATGAACACTGAAGCTTTCTTT

D gene: TRBD1
clone size: once
J gene: TRBJ1-2
V gene: TRBV2
CDR3 protein: CAGRQGFAYGYTF
CDR3 DNA: TGTGCCGGTAGACAGGGATTCGCCTATGGCTACACCTTC

D gene: .
clone size: .
J gene: TRBJ1-1
V gene: TRBV10-3
CDR3 protein: CAISAHLNTEAFF
CDR3 DNA: TGTGCCATCAGTGCACATCTGAACACTGAAGCTTTCTTT